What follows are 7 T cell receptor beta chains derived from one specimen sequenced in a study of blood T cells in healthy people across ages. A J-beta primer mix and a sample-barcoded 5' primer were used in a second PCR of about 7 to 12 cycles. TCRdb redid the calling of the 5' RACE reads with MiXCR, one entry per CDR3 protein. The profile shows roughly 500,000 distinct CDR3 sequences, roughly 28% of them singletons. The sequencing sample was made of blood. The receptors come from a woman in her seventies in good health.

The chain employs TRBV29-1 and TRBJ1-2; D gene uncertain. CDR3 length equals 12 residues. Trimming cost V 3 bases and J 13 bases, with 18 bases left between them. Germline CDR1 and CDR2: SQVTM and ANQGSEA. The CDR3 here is CSVEAPSQAGTF. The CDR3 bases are TGCAGCGTTGAGGCCCCCTCGCAGGCTGGCACCTTC.

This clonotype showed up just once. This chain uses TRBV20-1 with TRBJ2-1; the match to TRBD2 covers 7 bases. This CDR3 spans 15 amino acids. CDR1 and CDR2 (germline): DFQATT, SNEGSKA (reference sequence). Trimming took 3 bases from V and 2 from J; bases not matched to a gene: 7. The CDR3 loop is CSASPTSKPYNEQFF. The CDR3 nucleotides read TGCAGTGCTAGTCCGACTAGCAAGCCCTACAATGAGCAGTTCTTC.

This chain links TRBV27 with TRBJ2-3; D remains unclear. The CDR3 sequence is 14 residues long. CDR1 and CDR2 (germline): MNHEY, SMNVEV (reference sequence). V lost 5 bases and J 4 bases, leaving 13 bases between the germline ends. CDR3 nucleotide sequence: TGTGCCAGCAGTATGCTAGTTTTCGCAGATACGCAGTATTTT. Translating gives CASSMLVFADTQYF.

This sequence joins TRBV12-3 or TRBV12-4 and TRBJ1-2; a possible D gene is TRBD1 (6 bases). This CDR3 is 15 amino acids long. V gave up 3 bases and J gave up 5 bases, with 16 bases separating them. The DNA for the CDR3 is TGTGCCAGCAGTTTCGGGCAGGGGACGGGGTATGGCTACACCTTC. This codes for CASSFGQGTGYGYTF.

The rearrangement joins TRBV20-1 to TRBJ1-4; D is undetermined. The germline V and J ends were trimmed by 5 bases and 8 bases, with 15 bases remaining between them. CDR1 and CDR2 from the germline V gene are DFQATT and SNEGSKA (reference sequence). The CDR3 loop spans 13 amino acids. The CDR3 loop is CSAERRAGEKLFF. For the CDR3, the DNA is TGCAGTGCTGAGAGGAGGGCGGGAGAAAAACTGTTTTTT.

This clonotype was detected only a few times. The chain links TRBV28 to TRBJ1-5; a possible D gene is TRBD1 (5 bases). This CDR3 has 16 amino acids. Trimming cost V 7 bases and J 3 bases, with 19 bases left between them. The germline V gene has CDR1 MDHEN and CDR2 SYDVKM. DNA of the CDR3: TGTGCCAGCATTAGAAACCGGGACGTAAACAATCAGCCCCAGCATTTT. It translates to CASIRNRDVNNQPQHF.

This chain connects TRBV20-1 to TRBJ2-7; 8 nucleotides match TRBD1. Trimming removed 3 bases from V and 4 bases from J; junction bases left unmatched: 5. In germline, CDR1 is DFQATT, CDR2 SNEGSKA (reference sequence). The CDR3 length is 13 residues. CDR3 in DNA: TGCAGTGCTAGGGACAGGGTTTTGTACGAGCAGTACTTC. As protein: CSARDRVLYEQYF.